This T cell receptor (beta chain) was sequenced for a study of shared clonotypes between healthy human individuals. The DNA input per sorted-subset replicate PCR was 150 to 200 ng, corresponding to 30,000 or so T cell genomes. Clones were sequenced by immunoSEQ multiplex PCR, and TCRdb holds only the in-frame ones, with some missing. The top ten clones hold roughly 1.1% of a sample with millions of clones, about 95% of them seen once. Trimming removed 5 bases at V and 0 bases at J, with 15 bases between. The germline V gene has CDR1 SGHRS and CDR2 YFSETQ. The CDR3 has 15 amino acids. CD8 cells classed as naive were CD45RO-negative and positively selected for CCR7, excluding terminally differentiated effector memory CD45RA+ cells. For this clone: Its antigen is as yet unknown.

Study-wide findings and caveats: Rarefaction curves obtained for sorted subsets showed sequencing incomplete despite large depth. Naive subsets generally exceeded memory subsets in estimated richness.

Material for sequencing was naive CD8+ T cells sorted from blood. This chain uses TRBV5-1 with TRBJ2-7, with D possibly being TRBD1 (6 bases). This clonotype was sampled from a young man in good health. The CDR3 bases are TGCGCCAGCAGGCACAGAGGACAGAGCTCCTACGAGCAGTACTTC. Translating it yields CASRHRGQSSYEQYF.